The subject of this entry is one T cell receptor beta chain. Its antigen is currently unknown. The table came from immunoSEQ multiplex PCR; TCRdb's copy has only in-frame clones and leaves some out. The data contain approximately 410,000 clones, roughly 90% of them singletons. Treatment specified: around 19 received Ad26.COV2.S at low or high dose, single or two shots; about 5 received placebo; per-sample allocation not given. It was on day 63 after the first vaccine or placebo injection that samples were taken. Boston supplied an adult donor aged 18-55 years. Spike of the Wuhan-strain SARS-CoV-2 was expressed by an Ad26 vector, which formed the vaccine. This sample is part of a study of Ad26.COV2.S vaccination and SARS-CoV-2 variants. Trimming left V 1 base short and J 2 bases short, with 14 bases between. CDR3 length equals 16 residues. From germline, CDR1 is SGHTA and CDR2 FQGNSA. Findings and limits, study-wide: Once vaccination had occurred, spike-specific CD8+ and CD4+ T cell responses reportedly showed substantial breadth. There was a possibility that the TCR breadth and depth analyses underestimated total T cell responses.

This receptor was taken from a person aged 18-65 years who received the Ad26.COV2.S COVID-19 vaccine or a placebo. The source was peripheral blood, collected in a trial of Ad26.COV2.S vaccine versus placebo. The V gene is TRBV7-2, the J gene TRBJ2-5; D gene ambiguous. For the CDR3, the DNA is TGTGCCAGCAGCTTAGAGCTATTCGGAACTCAAGAGACCCAGTACTTC. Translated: CASSLELFGTQETQYF.